This T cell receptor (beta chain) appears in the sequencing data of a study of regulatory T cells in long-lasting Graves disease. Of note for this clonotype: Its antigen is as yet unknown.

CDR1 is MRHNA and CDR2 is SNTAGT in the germline V gene. This CDR3 is 13 amino acids long. V was clipped by 6 bases and J by 9 bases, with 12 bases between them. CDR3 regions were amplified by Arm-PCR using iRepertoire HTBI primers to build TCR beta libraries. MiXCR, applied by TCRdb to the multiplex PCR reads, yields one record per CDR3 protein. The sample shows 620,000 or so distinct CDR3 sequences, roughly 16% of them seen only once. Notes on the study in general: Persistent cases of Graves' showed reduced TCR diversity relative to newly diagnosed patients.

The time point here: newly diagnosed GD, antithyroid drugs for less than 3 months. RNA isolated from PBMCs was used to make the TCR library. These data were likewise used in another study, on T cells in Graves' hyperthyroidism and ophthalmopathy. From that report: Those patients with uncontrolled infection, other autoimmune disease, pregnancy or lactation were excluded.

The source was peripheral blood mononuclear cells (PBMCs), collected at new diagnosis, from a patient treated with antithyroid drugs. The genes are TRBV6-4 and TRBJ1-6; D gene unclear. This receptor was obtained from a woman in her thirties with Graves disease. CDR3 DNA sequence: TGTGCCAGCAGGTTCGAGGAGGCTTCACCCCTCCACTTT. It translates to CASRFEEASPLHF.